Listed below are T cell receptor beta chains from one sample, sequenced in a study of T cell responses to AZD1222 COVID-19 vaccine. Here immunoSEQ multiplex PCR was the method, and the copy in TCRdb shows in-frame clones only, minus some. The sample lists over 90,000 clones, approximately 89% occurring once. The sequencing here drew on peripheral blood, taken on day 0 of AZD1222 vaccination. The receptors come from an adult in good health. Each CDR3 is given with its conserved first and last residue. D genes are given only for firm matches. The listing skips clone size in some rows; elsewhere it reads once, few, many or a size class.

d_call,j_call,v_call,clone_size,cdr3_nt,cdr3_aa
TRBD1,TRBJ2-2,TRBV28,once,TGTGCCAGCAGTCTTACGTTACAGGGGCTACGGGAGCTGTTTTTT,CASSLTLQGLRELFF
NA,TRBJ1-2,TRBV7-6,NA,TGTGCCAGCAGCTTAGGTGGCAGGGTTAGGTTTGGCTACACCTTC,CASSLGGRVRFGYTF
TRBD1,TRBJ2-6,TRBV29-1,NA,TGCAGCGTCCGAGGACAGGGGGCGACTGGGGCCAACGTCCTGACTTTC,CSVRGQGATGANVLTF
NA,TRBJ2-5,TRBV5-1,NA,TGCGCCAGCAGCTTGGAGCGGTCGAGGGAGACCCAGTACTTC,CASSLERSRETQYF
NA,TRBJ1-3,TRBV7-2,NA,TGTGCCAGCAGCTCGCCCGAGGGGATAAGAAACACCATATATTTT,CASSSPEGIRNTIYF
TRBD1,TRBJ2-3,TRBV7-8,NA,TGTGCCAGCAGCCCAACAGGGGAGGATACGCAGTATTTT,CASSPTGEDTQYF
NA,TRBJ1-2,TRBV7-9,NA,TGTGCCAGCAGCAGGGAGGACTATGGCTACACCTTC,CASSREDYGYTF
NA,TRBJ2-5,TRBV6-2/TRBV6-3,NA,TGTGCCAGCAGCCACCCAAACCAAGAGACCCAGTACTTC,CASSHPNQETQYF
NA,TRBJ2-1,TRBV10-1,NA,TGCGCCAGCAGTGATGCGGCAACCCCGCACAATGAGCAGTTCTTC,CASSDAATPHNEQFF
TRBD1,TRBJ1-2,TRBV24-1,once,TGTGCCACCAGTGAAGGACAGGGTGGCTATGGCTACACCTTC,CATSEGQGGYGYTF
NA,TRBJ1-1,TRBV5-4,few,TGTGCCAGCAGCTTTCATGCAGGATCGAACACTGAAGCTTTCTTT,CASSFHAGSNTEAFF
NA,TRBJ1-1,TRBV18,NA,TGTGCCAGCTCACCAAACCGGGGAGGATTCCAAAACACTGAAGCTTTCTTT,CASSPNRGGFQNTEAFF
NA,TRBJ2-7,TRBV5-1,once,TGCGCCAGCAGCTTTGGGATCTCATGGTCCTACGAGCAGTACTTC,CASSFGISWSYEQYF
TRBD1,TRBJ1-2,TRBV4-3,NA,TGCGCCAGCAGCCTTCAGGACAGGGCTGCGTATGGCTACACCTTC,CASSLQDRAAYGYTF
NA,TRBJ2-7,TRBV3-1/TRBV3-2,few,TGTGCCAGCAGCCAACCAGGGAGCTCCTACGAGCAGTACTTC,CASSQPGSSYEQYF
NA,TRBJ2-3,TRBV2,NA,TGTGCCAGCCGAAAAGACTACACAGATACGCAGTATTTT,CASRKDYTDTQYF
NA,TRBJ1-5,TRBV6-2/TRBV6-3,NA,TGTGCCAGCAGTTTACTCCCAACTGGGCAGCCCCAGCATTTT,CASSLLPTGQPQHF
TRBD2,TRBJ2-7,TRBV15,NA,TGTGCCACCAGCACAGGACGAAGCGGGGGGCAAACCTACGAGCAGTACTTC,CATSTGRSGGQTYEQYF
TRBD1,TRBJ2-5,TRBV11-2,NA,TGTGCCAGCAGCCCCAGGACAGGGGTGGAGACCCAGTACTTC,CASSPRTGVETQYF
TRBD1,TRBJ2-7,TRBV5-4,NA,TGTGCCAGCAGCCCCGGGACAGGCTCCTACGAGCAGTACTTC,CASSPGTGSYEQYF
TRBD1,TRBJ1-6,TRBV10-3,once,TGTGCCACCCACCGGGACAGGGGCTCACCCCTCCACTTT,CATHRDRGSPLHF
NA,TRBJ1-2,TRBV29-1,NA,TGCAGCGCGACAGAGAACTATGGCTACACCTTC,CSATENYGYTF
NA,TRBJ2-5,TRBV7-3,NA,TGTGCCAGCAGCTCCGCACCGGGACTGCAAGAGACCCAGTACTTC,CASSSAPGLQETQYF
NA,TRBJ1-5,TRBV10-2,NA,TGCGCCAGCAGTGGAGGGGGCAATCAGCCCCAGCATTTT,CASSGGGNQPQHF
TRBD1,TRBJ1-2,TRBV12-3/TRBV12-4,NA,TGTGCCAGCAGTTTTGGGCCACAGGGGTTACTCACCTTC,CASSFGPQGLLTF
NA,TRBJ2-7,TRBV28,NA,TGTGCCAGCAGCCAAACAGCCGGTCGATCCTACGAGCAGTACTTC,CASSQTAGRSYEQYF
TRBD2,TRBJ2-3,TRBV7-2,once,TGTGCCAGCAGCTTAGTCGGTAGCGGGAGGATAGATACGCAGTATTTT,CASSLVGSGRIDTQYF
NA,TRBJ2-3,TRBV21-1,NA,TGTGCCAGTAATACATCCGATACGCAGTATTTT,CASNTSDTQYF
TRBD2,TRBJ2-3,TRBV7-2,NA,TGTGCCAGCACCGGACTAGCGGGAGTGTCAAATACGCAGTATTTT,CASTGLAGVSNTQYF
TRBD2,TRBJ2-2,TRBV30,few,TGTGCCTGGAGTGTCAAAGCGGGAACCGGGGAGCTGTTTTTT,CAWSVKAGTGELFF
TRBD2,TRBJ2-2,TRBV2,NA,TGTGCCAGCAGTGTAACGACTAGCAGAAACACCGGGGAGCTGTTTTTT,CASSVTTSRNTGELFF
NA,TRBJ1-1,TRBV30,NA,TGTGCCTGGAAGTCCTTGGGGGCTGAAGCTTTCTTT,CAWKSLGAEAFF
NA,TRBJ1-1,TRBV28,NA,TGTGCCAGCAGAGTGAGGGGCGCGGGAACTGAAGCTTTCTTT,CASRVRGAGTEAFF
NA,TRBJ2-7,TRBV14,NA,TGTGCCAGCAGCCAAGCGGCCGAGCAGTACTTC,CASSQAAEQYF
NA,TRBJ1-2,TRBV3-1/TRBV3-2,NA,TGTGCCAGCAGCCACGAGGTAATGGGTGGCTACACCTTC,CASSHEVMGGYTF
NA,TRBJ2-3,TRBV6-2/TRBV6-3,NA,TGTGCCAGCAGTTATGGGGGGACAGTTCCTGATACGCAGTATTTT,CASSYGGTVPDTQYF
NA,TRBJ1-5,TRBV4-1,NA,TGCGCCAGCAGCAGGGAGGGCGAAAGCAATCAGCCCCAGCATTTT,CASSREGESNQPQHF
TRBD1,TRBJ1-1,TRBV19,NA,TGTGCCAGTAGAATACAGGGGGCCGGTGGAGCTTTCTTT,CASRIQGAGGAFF
TRBD1,TRBJ1-1,TRBV15,few,TGTGCCACCAGCAGTATCCCAGGGGGCATCACTGAAGCTTTCTTT,CATSSIPGGITEAFF
NA,TRBJ1-5,TRBV29-1,NA,TGCAGCGTTGGCCCCCAGGGCAATCAGCCCCAGCATTTT,CSVGPQGNQPQHF
NA,TRBJ2-1,TRBV12-3/TRBV12-4,NA,TGTGCCAGCAGTTTTGAAGGGAGCGGTGAGCAGTTCTTC,CASSFEGSGEQFF
NA,TRBJ2-5,TRBV7-2,once,TGTGCCAGCAGCTTTGGCGGGGTGGGAGAGACCCAGTACTTC,CASSFGGVGETQYF
TRBD1,TRBJ1-3,TRBV18,NA,TGTGCCAGCTCACCAATGTATCGGGACAGGGACTCTGGAAACACCATATATTTT,CASSPMYRDRDSGNTIYF